This entry describes one TCR beta chain. This sample stems from a study of blood T cell repertoires in COVID-19. Across the whole study: The samples span acute and convalescent COVID-19 from the United States, Italy and Spain. PBMCs, B-cell-depleted T cells, or T cells were the source of the cDNA or gDNA that made up the material.

How the authors handled the data: From reference gene primer amplification, estimates of nucleated cell counts were derived. TCRdb's table, derived via immunoSEQ multiplex PCR, lists solely in-frame clones and lacks some. V, J and clone size are those of that table, while D and trimming were read from the DNA. In the table there are about 100,000 clones, 92% of which are singletons. A Seattle source enrolled patients during active infection and followed them longitudinally. This CDR3 is built from 16 residues. CDR1 and CDR2 from the germline V gene are SGDLS and YYNGEE. V lost 0 bases and J 7 bases, leaving 14 bases between the germline ends.

This receptor was taken from a woman aged 45-59 years with COVID-19, enrolled during active disease. V gene TRBV9 combines with J gene TRBJ1-6, with D unresolved. Sequenced material: peripheral blood. DNA for the CDR3: TGTGCCAGCAGCGTAGGCGCATCAAAAATCAATTCACCCCTCCACTTT. Translation gives CASSVGASKINSPLHF.